The rows below give T cell receptor beta chains drawn from one sample of a study of T cell responses to AZD1222 COVID-19 vaccine. TCRdb's table, derived via immunoSEQ multiplex PCR, lists solely in-frame clones and lacks some. The sample shows approximately 120,000 clones, over 85% of them seen only once. This specimen consisted of peripheral blood, obtained on day 0 of AZD1222 vaccination. The source is an adult in good health. CDR3s include the opening cysteine and the closing phenylalanine or tryptophan. The D gene is left open where the match is weak. Clone size, where shown, is once, few, many, or a class for clones that have expanded.

v_gene	d_gene	j_gene	abundance	CDR3aa	CDR3nt
TRBV5-1	NA	TRBJ2-5	once	CASSEYRETQYF	TGCGCCAGCAGTGAGTACAGAGAGACCCAGTACTTC
TRBV7-9	TRBD1	TRBJ1-2	NA	CASTRGTGGADGYTF	TGTGCCAGCACCCGAGGGACAGGGGGCGCGGATGGCTACACCTTC
TRBV7-8	NA	TRBJ1-4	few	CASSAGGGAVEEKLFF	TGTGCCAGCAGCGCTGGCGGGGGGGCCGTGGAAGAAAAACTGTTTTTT
TRBV6-5	TRBD2	TRBJ2-4	NA	CASRLAGAKNIQYF	TGTGCCAGCAGACTAGCGGGGGCAAAAAACATTCAGTACTTC
TRBV5-1	TRBD2	TRBJ2-7	NA	CASSVAPGLAGGNNYEQYF	TGCGCCAGCAGCGTTGCCCCGGGACTAGCGGGGGGGAATAATTACGAGCAGTACTTC
TRBV6-6	NA	TRBJ2-7	NA	CASSLGQPEQYF	TGTGCCAGCAGCCTCGGACAGCCCGAGCAGTACTTC
TRBV2	TRBD2	TRBJ2-1	NA	CASSPRRTSGVYNEQFF	TGTGCCAGCAGCCCCCGCCGGACTAGCGGGGTCTACAATGAGCAGTTCTTC
TRBV11-2	NA	TRBJ1-3	NA	CASSSAYGNTIYF	TGTGCCAGCAGCTCGGCGTATGGAAACACCATATATTTT
TRBV5-5	NA	TRBJ1-5	NA	CASSLARDSNQPQHF	TGTGCCAGCAGCTTGGCCAGGGATAGCAATCAGCCCCAGCATTTT
TRBV10-3	NA	TRBJ1-2	NA	CAISESISGDYGYTF	TGTGCCATCAGTGAGTCGATTTCAGGGGACTATGGCTACACCTTC
TRBV19	TRBD2	TRBJ2-1	NA	CASSIGGGRTNEQFF	TGTGCCAGTAGTATAGGGGGGGGACGCACCAATGAGCAGTTCTTC